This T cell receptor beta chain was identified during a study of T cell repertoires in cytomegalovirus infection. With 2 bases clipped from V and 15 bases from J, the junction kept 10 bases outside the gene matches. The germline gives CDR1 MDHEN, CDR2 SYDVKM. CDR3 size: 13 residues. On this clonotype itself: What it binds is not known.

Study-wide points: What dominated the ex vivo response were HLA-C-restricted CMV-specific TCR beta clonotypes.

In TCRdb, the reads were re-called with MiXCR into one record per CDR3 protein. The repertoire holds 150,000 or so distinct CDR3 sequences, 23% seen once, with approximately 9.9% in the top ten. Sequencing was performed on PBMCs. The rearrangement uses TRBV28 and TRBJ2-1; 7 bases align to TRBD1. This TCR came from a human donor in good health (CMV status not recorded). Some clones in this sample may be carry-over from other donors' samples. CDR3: CASSLGVGAGGFF. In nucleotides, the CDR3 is TGTGCCAGCAGTTTAGGTGTCGGGGCAGGGGGGTTCTTC.